Below, one T cell receptor beta chain is given with its context. Its antigen is currently unknown. This sample is part of a study of blood T cells in healthy people across ages. Points from the study as a whole: Estimated diversity across one million T cells was deemed an underestimate.

A second PCR, run for roughly 7 to 11 cycles, used a sample-barcoded 5' primer plus a J-beta primer mix. A template-switch adaptor with 12 random nucleotides tagged each cDNA molecule. MiXCR was run by TCRdb on the 5' RACE reads, yielding one entry per CDR3 protein. The sample has about 1.8 million distinct CDR3 sequences; roughly 52% are singletons. Germline V gene data show CDR1 as DFQATT and CDR2 as SNEGSKA (reference sequence). This CDR3 spans 14 amino acids. The J segment lost 4 bases and the V segment lost 0 bases, leaving 5 bases of the junction unmatched. Each of the donors had roughly 9.1 milliliters of peripheral blood drawn into EDTA-treated Vacutainer tubes.

The receptor was derived from a woman between 40 and 50 years old in good health. Sequencing used blood. The gene calls are TRBV20-1 and TRBJ1-1, with 7 nucleotides matching TRBD1. This chain's CDR3 is CSARDFRGGTEAFF. DNA of the CDR3: TGCAGTGCTAGAGATTTCAGGGGGGGCACTGAAGCTTTCTTT.